These 13 T cell receptor beta chains originate from one sample sequenced in a study of cytomegalovirus exposure and HLA in healthy donors. The PCR was carried out with 60 Vbeta primers and 13 Jbeta primers. Profiling relied on immunoSEQ multiplex PCR, and the TCRdb table lists in-frame clones only, not all of them. Seen here are some 200,000 clones, more than 75% observed once, and the top ten hold about 0.84%. Sequenced input: PBMCs. The receptors stem from a woman between 18 and 29 years old in good health and CMV-seronegative.

The rearrangement uses TRBV27 and TRBJ2-1; D might be TRBD2 (5 bases). This CDR3 comprises 16 residues. The germline V gene has CDR1 MNHEY and CDR2 SMNVEV (reference sequence). Trimming shortened V by 0 bases and J by 10 bases, and 19 bases separated the two germline ends. DNA of the CDR3: TGTGCCAGCAGTTTATCGGGAGTACATGGTCCGGGGGAGCAGTTCTTC. It translates to CASSLSGVHGPGEQFF.

The chain employs TRBV5-1 and TRBJ2-3; 8 nucleotides align to TRBD2. The CDR3 runs 16 residues. Germline-derived CDR1 and CDR2 are SGHRS and YFSETQ. The V segment lost 3 bases and the J segment 5 bases; nucleotides outside the gene matches: 11. The CDR3 region has the DNA TGCGCCAGCAGCTCCACCGGGACTAGAAATTTAGATACGCAGTATTTT. It codes for CASSSTGTRNLDTQYF.

The chain carries TRBV11-2 and TRBJ1-3, with D possibly TRBD1 on 5 matching bases. The CDR3 length is 17 residues. Looked up from germline, CDR1 is SGHAT and CDR2 is FQNNGV. V lost 2 bases and J lost 1, with 15 bases in between. The CDR3 DNA reads as TGTGCCAGCAGCTTACGACCTCCAGGGCCTTCTGGAAACACCATATATTTT. This gives the protein CASSLRPPGPSGNTIYF.

The chain is built from TRBV28 and TRBJ2-7; 11 nucleotides match TRBD1. The germline CDR1 and CDR2 sequences are MDHEN and SYDVKM. This CDR3 is built from 14 residues. V shed 4 bases, J shed 5 bases, and the junction held 4 bases outside the gene matches. CDR3 in amino acids: CASSSPGQGDEQYF. The CDR3 DNA follows: TGTGCCAGCAGTTCGCCGGGACAGGGGGACGAGCAGTACTTC. The complete variable domain, with remaining parts taken from reference TRBV28 and TRBJ2-7, reads DVKVTQSSRYLVKRTGEKVFLECVQDMDHENMFWYRQDPGLGLRLIYFSYDVKMKEKGDIPEGYSVSREKKERFSLILESASTNQTSMYLCASSSPGQGDEQYFGPGTRLTVT.

This clone was counted once. Here the CDR3 reads CASSQSIIPGLGETQYF. For the CDR3, the DNA is TGTGCCAGCAGCCAGTCGATAATCCCGGGACTTGGAGAGACCCAGTACTTC. This chain joins TRBV14 and TRBJ2-5, with D perhaps matching TRBD2 (6 bases). V was pared by 3 bases and J by 4 bases, with 21 bases between. CDR3 length equals 17 residues. Germline V gene sequence: CDR1 SGHDN, CDR2 FVKESK.

The CDR3 here is CASSWNSGSSYEQYF. CDR3 DNA: TGCGCCAGCAGCTGGAACAGTGGGAGCTCCTACGAGCAGTACTTC. The chain links TRBV5-1 to TRBJ2-7; weak D call: TRBD2 (5 bases). V lost 3 bases, J lost 0 bases, and 13 bases lay in between. Looked up from germline, CDR1 is SGHRS and CDR2 is YFSETQ. The CDR3 covers 15 residues.

There are a few counts of this clone. The J gene is TRBJ1-2, the V gene TRBV7-8, with 7 bases fitting TRBD1. After removal of 0 bases from V and 4 bases from J, the junction contained 8 bases not matched to a gene. The germline CDR1 and CDR2 sequences are SGHVS and FQNEAQ. There are 16 residues in the CDR3. CDR3 coding DNA: TGTGCCAGCAGCTTAGCGTACGGGACAGACTCCTATGGCTACACCTTC. As protein: CASSLAYGTDSYGYTF.

This chain uses TRBV7-7 with TRBJ2-1; 10 bases are shared with TRBD2. The CDR3 extends over 15 amino acids. The V gene's germline CDR1 is SSHAT and CDR2 FNYEAQ (reference sequence). The ends lost 5 bases at V and 6 bases at J; junction bases unmatched: 7. The CDR3 DNA reads TGTGCCAGCAGCCGTAGCGGGGGGCAGGCCAATGAGCAGTTCTTC. Translated, it gives CASSRSGGQANEQFF.

The CDR3 coding sequence is TGTGCCAGCAGCCAACCCCAGGGTTATGCAGCCTACGAGCAGTACTTC. Translating gives CASSQPQGYAAYEQYF. The J gene is TRBJ2-7, the V gene TRBV14; the D gene is possibly TRBD1 (5 bases). The CDR3 is 16 residues long. Trimming cost V 2 bases and J 2 bases, with 16 bases left between them. Germline lookup yields CDR1 SGHDN and CDR2 FVKESK. The full variable domain, its missing parts supplied by reference TRBV14 and TRBJ2-7, is EAGVTQFPSHSVIEKGQTVTLRCDPISGHDNLYWYRRVMGKEIKFLLHFVKESKQDESGMPNNRFLAERTGGTYSTLKVQPAELEDSGVYFCASSQPQGYAAYEQYFGPGTRLTVT.

The chain carries TRBV18 and TRBJ2-7, with TRBD2 matching over 8 bases. The junction had 19 bases not matched to a gene; V was cut back by 4 bases and J by 5 bases. The germline V gene encodes CDR1 KGHSH and CDR2 LQKENI. The CDR3 is 18 amino acids. The CDR3 DNA is TGTGCCAGCTCACGAGTCACCGAGGTTGGACTAGCTCGCCACGAGCAGTACTTC. This gives the protein CASSRVTEVGLARHEQYF.

This CDR3 is CSVEAAGRGIETQYF. The DNA of the CDR3 is TGCAGCGTTGAAGCGGCAGGCAGGGGGATTGAGACCCAGTACTTC. This chain joins TRBV29-1 and TRBJ2-5; TRBD1 matches 7 bases. The ends lost 1 base at V and 5 bases at J; junction bases unmatched: 10. The CDR3 contains 15 residues. Germline CDR1 is SQVTM and CDR2 is ANQGSEA. The variable domain in full, completed from reference TRBV29-1 and TRBJ2-5, reads SAVISQKPSRDICQRGTSLTIQCQVDSQVTMMFWYRQQPGQSLTLIATANQGSEATYESGFVIDKFPISRPNLTFSTLTVSNMSPEDSSIYLCSVEAAGRGIETQYFGPGTRLLVL.

This clone was counted only a few times. The J gene is TRBJ2-1, the V gene TRBV27; 13 bases are a match to TRBD2. J was trimmed by 3 bases and V by 6 bases; bases with no gene match: 2. CDR3 length equals 15 residues. Looked up from germline, CDR1 is MNHEY and CDR2 is SMNVEV (reference sequence). The CDR3 reads CASRRTSGGYNEQFF. CDR3 nucleotides: TGTGCCAGCAGGCGGACTAGCGGGGGCTACAATGAGCAGTTCTTC.

The chain is built from TRBV7-3 and TRBJ2-2; no clear D gene. Germline CDR1 and CDR2: SGHTA and FQGTGA. The CDR3 is 13 amino acids. Trimming took off 0 bases at V and 4 bases at J, with 3 bases between the two ends. The CDR3 protein is CASSLTVTGELFF. The CDR3 region has the DNA TGTGCCAGCAGCTTAACCGTCACCGGGGAGCTGTTTTTT.